These T cell receptor beta chains were read from a single sample in a study of T cells in Graves' hyperthyroidism and ophthalmopathy. TCRdb itself ran the multiplex PCR reads through MiXCR, one entry per CDR3 protein. This sample has roughly 720,000 distinct CDR3 sequences, with 15% to 20% found just once. Sample: blood. Source of these receptors: a man aged 50-59 years with Graves' hyperthyroidism. The CDR3 runs from the conserved cysteine through the conserved F or W.

v_call	j_call	cdr3_aa
TRBV12-3/TRBV12-4	TRBJ2-1	CASSWTGKTSLDVNEQFF
TRBV28	TRBJ2-3	CASSPRLAGGRRDTQYF
TRBV24-1	TRBJ2-5	CATSDPGEGMETQYF
TRBV28	TRBJ2-3	CASLRLNTQYF
TRBV28	TRBJ1-2	CASSAEGTGLYGYTF
TRBV6-1	TRBJ1-5	CASSEAAGPQGQPQHF
TRBV5-1	TRBJ2-1	CASSTGTREYNEQFF
TRBV2	TRBJ2-3	CASTGAGGDIRQYF
TRBV10-3	TRBJ2-7	CAISPDTSYEQYF
TRBV18	TRBJ2-3	CASSSGTSGSADTQYF
TRBV5-1	TRBJ2-1	CASSFLAGEGNYNEQFF
TRBV6-2/TRBV6-3	TRBJ2-1	CASSAGGPYNEQFF
TRBV7-2	TRBJ2-2	CASSLGVAGEGPAGELLF
TRBV28	TRBJ1-3	CASSLGERNTIYF
TRBV30	TRBJ2-5	CAWSPLTNGETQYF
TRBV11-2	TRBJ2-2	CASSSETTGTGELFF
TRBV9	TRBJ2-2	CASSAKTGPNTGELFF
TRBV2	TRBJ1-1	CASSALRGSGTEAFF